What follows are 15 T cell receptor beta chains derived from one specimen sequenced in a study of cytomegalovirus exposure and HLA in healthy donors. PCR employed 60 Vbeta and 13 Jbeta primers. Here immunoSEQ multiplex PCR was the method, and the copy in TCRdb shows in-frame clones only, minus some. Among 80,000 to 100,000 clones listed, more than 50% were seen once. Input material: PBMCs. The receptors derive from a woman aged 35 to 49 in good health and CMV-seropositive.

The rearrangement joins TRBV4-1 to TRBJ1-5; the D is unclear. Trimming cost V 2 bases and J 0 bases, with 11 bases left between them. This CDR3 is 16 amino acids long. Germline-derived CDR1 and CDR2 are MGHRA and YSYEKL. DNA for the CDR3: TGCGCCAGCAGCCAATGGGCCCTGGATAGCAATCAGCCCCAGCATTTT. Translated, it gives CASSQWALDSNQPQHF.

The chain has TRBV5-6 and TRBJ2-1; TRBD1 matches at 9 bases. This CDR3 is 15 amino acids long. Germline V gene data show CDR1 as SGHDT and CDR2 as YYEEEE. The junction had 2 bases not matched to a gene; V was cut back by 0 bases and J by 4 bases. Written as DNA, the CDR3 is TGTGCCAGCAGCTTGGGGGACAGGGAGTACAATGAGCAGTTCTTC. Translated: CASSLGDREYNEQFF.

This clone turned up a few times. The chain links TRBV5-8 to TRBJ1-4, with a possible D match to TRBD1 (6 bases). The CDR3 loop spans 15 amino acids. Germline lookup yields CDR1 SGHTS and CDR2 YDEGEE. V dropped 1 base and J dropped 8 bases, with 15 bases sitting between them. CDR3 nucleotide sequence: TGTGCCAGCAGCTTGTGGGGCCAGGGGCAAGAAAAACTGTTTTTT. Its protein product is CASSLWGQGQEKLFF.

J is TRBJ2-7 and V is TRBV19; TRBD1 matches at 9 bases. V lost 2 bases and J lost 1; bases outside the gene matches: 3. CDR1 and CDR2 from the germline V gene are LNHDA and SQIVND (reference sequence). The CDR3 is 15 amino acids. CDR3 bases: TGTGCCAGTAGTATACTGGGACAGGGTTCCTACGAGCAGTACTTC. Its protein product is CASSILGQGSYEQYF.

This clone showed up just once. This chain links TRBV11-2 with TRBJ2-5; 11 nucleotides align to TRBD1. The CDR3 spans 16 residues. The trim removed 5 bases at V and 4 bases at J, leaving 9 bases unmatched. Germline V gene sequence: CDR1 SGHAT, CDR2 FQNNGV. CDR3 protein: CASSATGQGVLETQYF. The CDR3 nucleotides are TGTGCCAGCAGCGCAACGGGACAGGGGGTTCTAGAGACCCAGTACTTC. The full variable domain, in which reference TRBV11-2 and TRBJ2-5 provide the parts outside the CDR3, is EAGVAQSPRYKIIEKRQSVAFWCNPISGHATLYWYQQILGQGPKLLIQFQNNGVVDDSQLPKDRFSAERLKGVDSTLKIQPAKLEDSAVYLCASSATGQGVLETQYFGPGTRLLVL.

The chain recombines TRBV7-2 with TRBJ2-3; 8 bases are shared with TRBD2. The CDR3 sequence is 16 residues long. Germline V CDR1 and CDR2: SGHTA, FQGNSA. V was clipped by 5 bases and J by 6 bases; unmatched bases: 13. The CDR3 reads CASSPQSAGGIDTQYF. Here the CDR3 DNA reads TGTGCCAGCAGCCCCCAGTCCGCGGGAGGCATCGATACGCAGTATTTT.

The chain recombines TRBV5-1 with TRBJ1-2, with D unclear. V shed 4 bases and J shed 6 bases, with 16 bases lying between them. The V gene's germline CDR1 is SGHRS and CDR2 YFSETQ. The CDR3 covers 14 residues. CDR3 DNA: TGCGCCAGCAGCCCGCTCCCGAGTACTAATGGCTACACCTTC. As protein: CASSPLPSTNGYTF.

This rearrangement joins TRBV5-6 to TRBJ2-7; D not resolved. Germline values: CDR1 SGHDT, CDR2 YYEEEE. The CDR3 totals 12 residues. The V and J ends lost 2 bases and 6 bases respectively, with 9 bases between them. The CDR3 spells CASSLSNLEQYF. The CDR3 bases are TGTGCCAGCAGCTTATCTAACCTCGAGCAGTACTTC.

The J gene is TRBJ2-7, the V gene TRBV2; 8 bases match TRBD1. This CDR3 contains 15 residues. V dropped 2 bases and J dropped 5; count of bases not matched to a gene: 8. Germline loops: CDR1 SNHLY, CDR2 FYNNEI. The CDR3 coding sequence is TGTGCCAGCAGTGAACTGACAGGGGAAACGGACGAGCAGTACTTC. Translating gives CASSELTGETDEQYF.

The CDR3 loop is CASSPPRGPGAYNEQFF. The CDR3 nucleotides read TGTGCCAGCAGTCCCCCAAGAGGGCCCGGGGCCTACAATGAGCAGTTCTTC. The gene calls are TRBV27 and TRBJ2-1; maybe TRBD2 (5 bases). V dropped 5 bases and J dropped 2 bases, with 19 bases sitting between them. The germline V gene encodes CDR1 MNHEY and CDR2 SMNVEV (reference sequence). CDR3 length: 17 residues.

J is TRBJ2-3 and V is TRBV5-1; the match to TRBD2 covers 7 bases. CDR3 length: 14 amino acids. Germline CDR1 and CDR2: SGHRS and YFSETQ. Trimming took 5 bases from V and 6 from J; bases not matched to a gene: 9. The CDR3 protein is CASRWGLRLDTQYF. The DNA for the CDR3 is TGCGCCAGCAGGTGGGGACTACGTTTGGATACGCAGTATTTT. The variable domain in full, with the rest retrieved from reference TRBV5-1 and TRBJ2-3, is KAGVTQTPRYLIKTRGQQVTLSCSPISGHRSVSWYQQTPGQGLQFLFEYFSETQRNKGNFPGRFSGRQFSNSRSEMNVSTLELGDSALYLCASRWGLRLDTQYFGPGTRLTVL.

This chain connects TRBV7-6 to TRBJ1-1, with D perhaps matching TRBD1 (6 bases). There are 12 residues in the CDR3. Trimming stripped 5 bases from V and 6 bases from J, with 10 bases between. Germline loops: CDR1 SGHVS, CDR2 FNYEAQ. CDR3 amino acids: CASSGGGPEAFF. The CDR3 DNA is TGTGCCAGCAGCGGGGGGGGCCCTGAAGCTTTCTTT.

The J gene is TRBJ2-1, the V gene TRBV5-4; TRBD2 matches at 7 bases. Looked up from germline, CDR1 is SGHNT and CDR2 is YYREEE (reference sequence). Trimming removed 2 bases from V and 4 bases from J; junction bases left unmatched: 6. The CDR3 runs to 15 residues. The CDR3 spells CASSFGGGRYNEQFF. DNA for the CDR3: TGTGCCAGCAGCTTCGGGGGAGGGAGGTACAATGAGCAGTTCTTC.

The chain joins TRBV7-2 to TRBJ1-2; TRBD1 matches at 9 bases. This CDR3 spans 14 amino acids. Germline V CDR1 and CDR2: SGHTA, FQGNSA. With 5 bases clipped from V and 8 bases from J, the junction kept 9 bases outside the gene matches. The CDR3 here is CASSPEYRGLGYTF. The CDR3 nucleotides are TGTGCCAGCAGCCCGGAATACAGGGGGCTCGGCTACACCTTC.

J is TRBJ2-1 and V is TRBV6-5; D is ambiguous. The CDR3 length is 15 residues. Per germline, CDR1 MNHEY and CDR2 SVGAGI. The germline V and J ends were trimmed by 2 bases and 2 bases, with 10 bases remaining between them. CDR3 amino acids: CASSYGGPAYNEQFF. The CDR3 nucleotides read TGTGCCAGCAGTTACGGTGGGCCTGCCTACAATGAGCAGTTCTTC.